The 9 T cell receptor beta chains presented below share a single source sample, sequenced in a study of cytomegalovirus exposure and HLA in healthy donors. The PCR was carried out with 60 Vbeta primers and 13 Jbeta primers. Generated by immunoSEQ multiplex PCR, the TCRdb table keeps only in-frame clones and is missing some. The top ten hold approximately 1.5% of the sample, which has 150,000 to 250,000 clones, 79% seen once. Sequenced input: PBMCs. These TCRs come from a girl between 5 and 17 years old in good health and CMV-seropositive.

This clone was observed once. J is TRBJ1-1 and V is TRBV11-3, with TRBD1 matching over 9 bases. This CDR3 comprises 15 residues. Germline V gives CDR1 SGHNT, CDR2 YENEEA. The V and J ends lost 5 bases and 7 bases, in that order; junction bases with no gene match: 11. For the CDR3, the DNA is TGTGCCAGCAGCCGAGATCCGACAGGGGGTCGTGAAGCTTTCTTT. Translating gives CASSRDPTGGREAFF.

The J gene is TRBJ2-5, the V gene TRBV27; D uncertain. CDR3 length: 14 amino acids. The germline gives CDR1 MNHEY, CDR2 SMNVEV (reference sequence). The V gene lost 4 bases and the J gene lost 5 bases, with 14 bases spanning the gap. The CDR3 here is CASSSPSRGETQYF. CDR3 bases: TGTGCCAGCAGTTCACCGAGTCGCGGCGAGACCCAGTACTTC.

This chain joins TRBV27 and TRBJ2-7, with TRBD1 matching over 12 bases. Germline V gene data show CDR1 as MNHEY and CDR2 as SMNVEV (reference sequence). Germline trimming cut 4 bases from V and 5 bases from J; bases unmatched to any gene: 9. The CDR3 length is 16 residues. The CDR3: CASSSRPGQGAHEQYF. CDR3 sequence (DNA): TGTGCCAGCAGTTCTCGACCGGGACAGGGGGCCCACGAGCAGTACTTC.

The V call is TRBV11-2, the J call TRBJ2-1, with 11 bases lining up with TRBD2. V gave up 0 bases and J gave up 12 bases; unmatched junction bases: 7. The CDR3 consists of 15 residues. Germline lookup yields CDR1 SGHAT and CDR2 FQNNGV. CDR3 DNA: TGTGCCAGCAGCTTAGATGTTAGCGGGGGGGCGGGGCAGTTCTTC. Amino acid sequence: CASSLDVSGGAGQFF.

This clone was observed a few times. The CDR3 coding sequence is TGTGCCAGCAGCTTGGGGTGGGACAGGGGCTACAATGAGCAGTTCTTC. Translated: CASSLGWDRGYNEQFF. This chain uses TRBV5-5 with TRBJ2-1, with TRBD1 matching 10 bases. CDR3 length: 16 amino acids. Looked up from germline, CDR1 is SGHKS and CDR2 is YYEKEE (reference sequence). V was pared by 0 bases and J by 3 bases, with 3 bases of the junction left unmatched.

The chain joins TRBV29-1 to TRBJ2-4; TRBD2 agrees at 15 bases. CDR1 is SQVTM and CDR2 is ANQGSEA in the germline V gene. This CDR3 region has 17 residues. The V segment lost 3 bases and the J segment 6 bases; nucleotides outside the gene matches: 9. CDR3 region: CSVEGGTSGGWANIQYF. The DNA for the CDR3 is TGCAGCGTTGAGGGGGGGACTAGCGGGGGGTGGGCAAACATTCAGTACTTC.

This sequence joins TRBV5-6 and TRBJ2-2; 14 bases map to TRBD2. This CDR3 comprises 18 residues. Germline loops: CDR1 SGHDT, CDR2 YYEEEE. With 3 bases clipped from V and 4 bases from J, the junction kept 8 bases outside the gene matches. DNA for the CDR3: TGTGCCAGCAGCTGGACTAGCGGGGGGCTAGTGGGCACCGGGGAGCTGTTTTTT. Its translation is CASSWTSGGLVGTGELFF.

The CDR3 DNA is TGTGCCAGCAGCGTGGAGGTGACAGGATATTCCTATAATTCACCCCTCCACTTT. It yields the protein CASSVEVTGYSYNSPLHF. This chain connects TRBV5-4 to TRBJ1-6; weak D call: TRBD1 (6 bases). The CDR3 contains 18 residues. Looked up from germline, CDR1 is SGHNT and CDR2 is YYREEE (reference sequence). Trimming cost V 4 bases and J 1 base, with 18 bases left between them.

This chain joins TRBV4-3 and TRBJ2-5; D unclear. Trimming removed 0 bases from V and 4 bases from J, with 6 bases in between. CDR3 length: 13 amino acids. CDR1 is LGHNA, CDR2 YSLEER, per germline. This CDR3 is CASSQEIGETQYF. In DNA, the CDR3 is TGCGCCAGCAGCCAAGAAATCGGAGAGACCCAGTACTTC.